This TCR beta chain was identified in a study of beta chain features in type 1 diabetes. Study-wide results and limits: All four CD4+ subsets of Type 1 diabetes patients contained TCRB CDR3s that were moderately but significantly shorter.

Looked up from germline, CDR1 is SGDLS and CDR2 is YYNGEE. The J segment lost 7 bases and the V segment lost 0 bases, leaving 12 bases of the junction unmatched. The CDR3 runs to 17 residues. This clone was recorded a few times. What it recognizes is unknown. A CD45RO/CCR7/CD25/CD127/CD95/CD27 panel sorted naive, central memory, regulatory and stem cell-like memory CD4+ cells. The purity of all sorted populations exceeded 95%. The isolated RNA, all of it, was reverse transcribed, so expressed TCRB transcripts were what got sequenced. This table comes from immunoSEQ multiplex PCR, and its TCRdb copy is limited to in-frame clones, with some not included. Of 200,000 to 250,000 clones listed, approximately 15% were seen once; the top ten hold roughly 0.019%.

This chain connects TRBV9 to TRBJ2-2, with TRBD2 matching 7 bases. This sequence was found in a man aged 30 to 39 with type 1 diabetes. Sequences were obtained from naive CD4+ T cells from blood. The CDR3: CASSVVAGLVLGGELFF. Here the CDR3 DNA reads TGTGCCAGCAGCGTAGTGGCCGGACTAGTCCTCGGCGGGGAGCTGTTTTTT.